The subject of this entry is one T cell receptor beta chain. Its specificity is not known. The record originates from a study of CD8 T cells in ankylosing spondylitis. Study observations and caveats: Within ankylosing spondylitis blood, a TCR beta motif made up of eight highly homologous variants appeared to be characteristic. There were earlier reports of some motif variants in reactive arthritis synovial fluid and blood.

TCRdb redid the calling of the 5' RACE reads with MiXCR, one entry per CDR3 protein. Of fewer than 250,000 distinct CDR3 sequences listed, 15% to 20% are singletons. The CDR3 sequence is 17 residues long. Unmatched junction bases numbered 11, after V lost 5 bases and J lost 2 bases. Sequencing was done on a sample of blood, either unsorted or a sorted T cell fraction (not recorded which). The gene calls are TRBV12-3 or TRBV12-4 and TRBJ2-1; 8 bases agree with TRBD1. The TCR sequence derives from a male donor with ankylosing spondylitis. CDR3 bases: TGTGCCAGCAGTCCCCCCGGACAGGGAAGTACCTACAATGAGCAGTTCTTC. Amino acid sequence: CASSPPGQGSTYNEQFF.